These 20 T cell receptor beta chains were sequenced from one sample in a study of cytomegalovirus exposure and HLA in healthy donors. PCR used 60 Vbeta primers and 13 Jbeta primers. The table came from immunoSEQ multiplex PCR; TCRdb's copy has only in-frame clones and leaves some out. The sample includes 60,000 to 80,000 clones, 62% of them seen just once. The sequencing sample was made of PBMCs. The receptors here all came from a man aged 25-45 years in good health and CMV-seronegative.

This clone was detected only a few times. This sequence joins TRBV4-1 and TRBJ2-5, with D perhaps TRBD1 (5 bases). V lost 0 bases to trimming and J lost 1 base, with 9 bases between them. CDR3 length: 15 amino acids. Germline V gene data show CDR1 as MGHRA and CDR2 as YSYEKL. The CDR3 nucleotides are TGCGCCAGCAGCCAAGATCAAGGGGTCCAAGAGACCCAGTACTTC. Its protein is CASSQDQGVQETQYF.

This sequence joins TRBV9 and TRBJ2-7, with 8 bases lining up with TRBD1. The CDR3 has 14 amino acids. Germline values: CDR1 SGDLS, CDR2 YYNGEE. V dropped 1 base and J dropped 2; count of bases not matched to a gene: 2. The CDR3 coding sequence is TGTGCCAGCAGCGTACAGGGGGCGACCTACGAGCAGTACTTC. This codes for CASSVQGATYEQYF.

The CDR3 bases are TGTGCCAGTACCCGAGGGAGGGCTGGCACTGAAGCTTTCTTT. Amino acids: CASTRGRAGTEAFF. The chain links TRBV19 to TRBJ1-1, with D uncertain. The ends were cut back, 7 bases at V and 4 bases at J, with 16 bases in the middle. Germline V gene sequence: CDR1 LNHDA, CDR2 SQIVND (reference sequence). This CDR3 has 14 amino acids.

The CDR3 nucleotides are TGTGCCAGCAGCCGACAGTATAGCAATCAGCCCCAGCATTTT. Translation gives CASSRQYSNQPQHF. The chain has TRBV6-5 and TRBJ1-5; TRBD1 might be the D (5 bases). V shed 6 bases and J shed 0 bases, with 9 bases lying between them. From germline, CDR1 is MNHEY and CDR2 SVGAGI. The CDR3 loop spans 14 amino acids.

This chain joins TRBV12-2 and TRBJ1-5; the table's D gene call, TRBD1, was not cross checked with the DNA. TRBV12-2 is marked as a pseudogene. The CDR3 consists of 15 residues. Written as DNA, the CDR3 is TGTGCAAGTCGCTTCAGTGGCAGGGACAATCAGCCCCAGCATTTT. Encoded protein: CASRFSGRDNQPQHF.

The rearrangement uses TRBV7-9 and TRBJ1-2, with TRBD1 identical over 8 bases. Per the germline V gene, CDR1 is SEHNR and CDR2 is FQNEAQ (reference sequence). With V trimmed by 3 bases and J by 6 bases, 6 bases remained unmatched. CDR3 length equals 14 residues. The CDR3 nucleotides are TGTGCCAGCAGCTTCCCGGACAGGGACAATGGCTACACCTTC. Translation: CASSFPDRDNGYTF.

The chain links TRBV19 to TRBJ1-1, with 7 bases fitting TRBD1. The ends lost 6 bases at V and 3 bases at J; junction bases unmatched: 7. Germline CDR1 LNHDA, CDR2 SQIVND (reference sequence). The CDR3 has 14 amino acids. The CDR3 sequence is CASRLQGYDTEAFF. The CDR3, as DNA: TGTGCCAGTAGACTACAGGGGTATGACACTGAAGCTTTCTTT.

The J gene is TRBJ2-7, the V gene TRBV13; D might be TRBD1 (6 bases). V shed 2 bases and J shed 0 bases, with 8 bases lying between them. Germline lookup yields CDR1 PRHDT and CDR2 FYEKMQ (reference sequence). This CDR3 is built from 14 residues. The CDR3, as DNA: TGTGCCAGCAGCTTATGGGACACCTCCTACGAGCAGTACTTC. Its translation: CASSLWDTSYEQYF.

The V call is TRBV6-1, the J call TRBJ1-1; possible D gene TRBD1, 5 bases. The CDR3 runs 15 residues. From germline, CDR1 is MNHNS and CDR2 SASEGT. V was trimmed by 5 bases and J by 0 bases, leaving 13 bases between them. The CDR3 sequence is CASSFRETVNTEAFF. In DNA form, the CDR3 reads TGTGCCAGCAGTTTCAGGGAAACCGTGAACACTGAAGCTTTCTTT.

The rearrangement uses TRBV7-8 and TRBJ2-5; 15 positions match TRBD2. V lost 5 bases to trimming and J lost 5 bases; unmatched junction nucleotides: 3. This CDR3 is 15 amino acids long. Germline CDR1 and CDR2: SGHVS and FQNEAQ. CDR3 sequence: CASSPGLAGGETQYF. The CDR3, as DNA: TGTGCCAGCAGCCCGGGACTAGCGGGGGGCGAGACCCAGTACTTC.

This chain joins TRBV4-1 and TRBJ2-3, with D unresolved. V lost 0 bases and J 1 base, leaving 11 bases between the germline ends. The CDR3 is 16 residues long. The germline CDR1 and CDR2 sequences are MGHRA and YSYEKL. For the CDR3, the DNA is TGCGCCAGCAGCCAAGAGGTGGGCTTCCGCACAGATACGCAGTATTTT. Encoded protein: CASSQEVGFRTDTQYF.

The chain joins TRBV4-1 to TRBJ1-5, with 7 nucleotides matching TRBD1. Germline V lookup: CDR1 MGHRA, CDR2 YSYEKL. This CDR3 comprises 16 residues. V trimming: 3 bases; J trimming: 5 bases; junction bases outside the gene matches: 10. The CDR3 DNA is TGCGCCAGCAGCCAGGGGGGACAGATGGGCGATCAGCCCCAGCATTTT. Its protein product is CASSQGGQMGDQPQHF.

The genes are TRBV27 and TRBJ2-7; tentative D call: TRBD1 (5 bases). V lost 6 bases and J lost 6, with 12 bases in between. This CDR3 is built from 12 residues. Germline V gene sequence: CDR1 MNHEY, CDR2 SMNVEV (reference sequence). CDR3 sequence (DNA): TGTGCCAGCAGCCGCTATCAGGGCGAGCAGTACTTC. It encodes CASSRYQGEQYF.

This clone was picked up a small number of times. The chain links TRBV10-3 to TRBJ1-3; D not resolved. The V gene's germline CDR1 is ENHRY and CDR2 SYGVKD. Trimming shortened V by 3 bases and J by 0 bases, and 9 bases separated the two germline ends. This CDR3 region has 15 residues. DNA of the CDR3: TGTGCCATCAGTGACAGGATGAGCTCTGGAAACACCATATATTTT. Protein: CAISDRMSSGNTIYF.

This clone was observed a few times. The V gene is TRBV6-1, the J gene TRBJ1-3; D is uncertain. V gave up 2 bases and J gave up 0 bases, with 11 bases separating them. Per the germline V gene, CDR1 is MNHNS and CDR2 is SASEGT. This CDR3 region has 16 residues. CDR3 nucleotides: TGTGCCAGCAGTGAAAGAACACCAGACTCTGGAAACACCATATATTTT. It codes for CASSERTPDSGNTIYF.

The chain combines TRBV7-2 with TRBJ1-3, with D maybe TRBD1 (5 bases). V was shortened by 1 base and J by 4 bases, with 11 bases between the two germline ends. This CDR3 region has 15 residues. Germline V gene sequence: CDR1 SGHTA, CDR2 FQGNSA. The CDR3 coding sequence is TGTGCCAGCAGCTTAGGGGGCTACGGGGGAAACACCATATATTTT. It yields the protein CASSLGGYGGNTIYF.

Remarks on this clone: A read error may produce the germline difference seen at one junction end. Other nucleotide sequences from this sample produce the same CDR3. This chain uses TRBV15 with TRBJ1-1, with D maybe TRBD1 (6 bases). CDR3 length: 13 amino acids. Germline CDR1 is LNHNV and CDR2 is YYDKDF (reference sequence). CDR3 loop: CASLTGYDTEAFF. CDR3 DNA: TGTGCCAGCCTCACAGGGTACGACACTGAGGCTTTCTTT.

This chain links TRBV7-9 with TRBJ2-7; TRBD1 is a possible D gene (5 bases). V lost 5 bases and J lost 5, with 10 bases in between. In germline, CDR1 is SEHNR, CDR2 FQNEAQ (reference sequence). This CDR3 is built from 12 residues. The CDR3 sequence is CASSDDSHEQYF. The DNA of the CDR3 is TGTGCCAGCAGCGACGACAGCCACGAGCAGTACTTC.

The chain carries TRBV10-2 and TRBJ2-2, with 11 bases fitting TRBD2. This CDR3 has 15 residues. J gave up 6 bases and V 4 bases, and 4 bases lay outside the gene matches. Germline lookup yields CDR1 WSHSY and CDR2 SAAADI. The DNA for the CDR3 is TGCGCCAGCAGTGTAGCGGGGGGGCGGTCCGGGGAGCTGTTTTTT. Protein sequence: CASSVAGGRSGELFF.

This clone is a singleton in its sample. The chain joins TRBV5-4 to TRBJ1-1, with 9 positions matching TRBD1. V gave up 4 bases and J gave up 5 bases; unmatched junction bases: 6. In germline, CDR1 is SGHNT, CDR2 YYREEE (reference sequence). This CDR3 has 14 amino acids. The CDR3 sequence is CASSKDRGRTEAFF. The CDR3 DNA is TGTGCCAGCAGCAAGGACAGGGGACGAACTGAAGCTTTCTTT.